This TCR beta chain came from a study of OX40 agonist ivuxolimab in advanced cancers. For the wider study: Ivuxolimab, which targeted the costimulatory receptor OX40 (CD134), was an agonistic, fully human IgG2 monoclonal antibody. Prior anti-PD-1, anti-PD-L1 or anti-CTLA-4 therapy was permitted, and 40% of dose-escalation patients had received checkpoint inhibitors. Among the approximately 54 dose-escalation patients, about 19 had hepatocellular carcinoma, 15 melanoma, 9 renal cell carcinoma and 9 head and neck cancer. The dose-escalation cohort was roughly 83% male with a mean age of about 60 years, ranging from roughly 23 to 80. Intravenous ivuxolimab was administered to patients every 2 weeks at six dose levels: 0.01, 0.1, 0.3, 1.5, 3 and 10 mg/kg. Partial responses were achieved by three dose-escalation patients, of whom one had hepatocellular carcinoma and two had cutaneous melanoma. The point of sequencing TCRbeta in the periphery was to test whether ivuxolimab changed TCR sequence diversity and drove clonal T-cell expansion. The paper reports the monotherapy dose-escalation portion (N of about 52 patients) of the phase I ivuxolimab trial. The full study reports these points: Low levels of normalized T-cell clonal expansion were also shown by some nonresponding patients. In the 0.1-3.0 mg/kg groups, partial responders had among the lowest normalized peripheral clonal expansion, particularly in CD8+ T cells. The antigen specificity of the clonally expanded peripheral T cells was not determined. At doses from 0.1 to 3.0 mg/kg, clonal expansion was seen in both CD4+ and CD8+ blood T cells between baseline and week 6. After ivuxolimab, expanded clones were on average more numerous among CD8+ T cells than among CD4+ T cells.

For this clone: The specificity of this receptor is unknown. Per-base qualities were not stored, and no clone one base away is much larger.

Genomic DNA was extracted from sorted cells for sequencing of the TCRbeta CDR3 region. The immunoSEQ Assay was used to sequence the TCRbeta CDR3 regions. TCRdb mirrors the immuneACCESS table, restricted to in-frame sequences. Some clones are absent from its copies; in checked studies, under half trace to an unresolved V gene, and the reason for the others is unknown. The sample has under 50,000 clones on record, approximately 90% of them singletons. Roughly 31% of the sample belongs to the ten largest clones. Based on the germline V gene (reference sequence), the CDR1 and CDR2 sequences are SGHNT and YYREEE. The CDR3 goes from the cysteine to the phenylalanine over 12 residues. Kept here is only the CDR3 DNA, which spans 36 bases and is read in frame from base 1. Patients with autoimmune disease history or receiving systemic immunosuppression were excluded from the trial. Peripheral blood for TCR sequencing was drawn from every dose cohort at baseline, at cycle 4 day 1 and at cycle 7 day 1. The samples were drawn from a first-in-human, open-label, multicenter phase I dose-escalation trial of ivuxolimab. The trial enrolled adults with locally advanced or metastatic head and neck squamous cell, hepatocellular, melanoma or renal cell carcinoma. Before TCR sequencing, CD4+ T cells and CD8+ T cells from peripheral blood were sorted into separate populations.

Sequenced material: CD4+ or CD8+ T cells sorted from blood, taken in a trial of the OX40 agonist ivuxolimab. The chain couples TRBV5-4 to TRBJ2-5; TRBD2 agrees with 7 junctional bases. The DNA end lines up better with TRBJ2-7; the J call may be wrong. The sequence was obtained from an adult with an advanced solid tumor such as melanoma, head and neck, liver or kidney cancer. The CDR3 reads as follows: CASGYRGDEQYF. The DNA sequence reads TGTGCCAGCGGTTACCGGGGGGACGAGCAGTACTTC.